This T cell receptor beta chain was retrieved from a study of T cell changes during pregnancy in multiple sclerosis. Repertoires were generated with immunoSEQ multiplex PCR, while TCRdb's copy carries only in-frame clones and drops some. The data contain 25,000 to 35,000 clones, around nine tenths of them singletons. The receptor's source is a female donor in good health, enrolled as a control in a pregnancy study. The sample was CD4+ T cells from peripheral blood mononuclear cells, taken in the second trimester of pregnancy.

DNA of the CDR3: TGTGCCAGCTCGAGGGCAGGGGGCACTGAAGCTTTCTTT. Translation gives CASSRAGGTEAFF. The chain links TRBV18 to TRBJ1-1; TRBD1 matches at 7 bases. V was pared by 6 bases and J by 4 bases, with 5 bases of the junction left unmatched. This CDR3 has 13 residues. Germline V lookup: CDR1 KGHSH, CDR2 LQKENI.